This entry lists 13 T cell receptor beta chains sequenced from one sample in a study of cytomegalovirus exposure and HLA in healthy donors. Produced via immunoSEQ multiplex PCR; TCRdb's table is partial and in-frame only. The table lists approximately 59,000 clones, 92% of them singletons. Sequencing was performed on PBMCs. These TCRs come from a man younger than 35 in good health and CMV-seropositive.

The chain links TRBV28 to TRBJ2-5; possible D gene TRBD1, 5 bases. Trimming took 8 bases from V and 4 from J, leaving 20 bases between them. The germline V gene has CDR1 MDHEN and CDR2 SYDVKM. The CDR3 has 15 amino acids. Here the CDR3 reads CASAPASRDRETQYF. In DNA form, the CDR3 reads TGTGCCAGCGCCCCCGCCTCCCGAGACAGAGAGACCCAGTACTTC. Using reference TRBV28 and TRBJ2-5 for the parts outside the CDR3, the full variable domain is DVKVTQSSRYLVKRTGEKVFLECVQDMDHENMFWYRQDPGLGLRLIYFSYDVKMKEKGDIPEGYSVSREKKERFSLILESASTNQTSMYLCASAPASRDRETQYFGPGTRLLVL.

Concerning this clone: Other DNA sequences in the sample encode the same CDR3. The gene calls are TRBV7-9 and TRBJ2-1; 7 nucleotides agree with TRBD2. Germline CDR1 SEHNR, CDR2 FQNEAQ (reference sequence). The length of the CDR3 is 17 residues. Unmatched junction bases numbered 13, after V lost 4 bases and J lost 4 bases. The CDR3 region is CASSSPIRREKYNEQFF. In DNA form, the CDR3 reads TGTGCCAGCAGCTCCCCCATACGGCGGGAGAAGTACAATGAGCAGTTCTTC. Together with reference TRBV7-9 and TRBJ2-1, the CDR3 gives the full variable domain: DTGVSQNPRHKITKRGQNVTFRCDPISEHNRLYWYRQTLGQGPEFLTYFQNEAQLEKSRLLSDRFSAERPKGSFSTLEIQRTEQGDSAMYLCASSSPIRREKYNEQFFGPGTRLTVL.

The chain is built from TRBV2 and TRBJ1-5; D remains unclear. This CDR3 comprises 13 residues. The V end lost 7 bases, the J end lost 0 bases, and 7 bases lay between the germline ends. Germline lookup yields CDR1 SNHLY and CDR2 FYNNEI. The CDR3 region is CASKSHSNQPQHF. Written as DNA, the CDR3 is TGTGCCAGCAAGAGCCATAGCAATCAGCCCCAGCATTTT.

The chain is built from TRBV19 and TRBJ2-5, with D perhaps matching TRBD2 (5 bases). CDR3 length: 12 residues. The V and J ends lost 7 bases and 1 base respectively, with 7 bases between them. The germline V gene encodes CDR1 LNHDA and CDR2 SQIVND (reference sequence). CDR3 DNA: TGTGCCAGTAATGCGGGCCAAGAGACCCAGTACTTC. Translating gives CASNAGQETQYF.

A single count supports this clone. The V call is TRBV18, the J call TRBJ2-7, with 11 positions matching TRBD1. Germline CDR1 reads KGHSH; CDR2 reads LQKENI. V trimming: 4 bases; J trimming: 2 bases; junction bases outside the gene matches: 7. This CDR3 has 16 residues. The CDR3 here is CASSLRPGQGAYEQYF. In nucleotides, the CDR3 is TGTGCCAGCTCACTTAGACCGGGACAGGGGGCCTACGAGCAGTACTTC.

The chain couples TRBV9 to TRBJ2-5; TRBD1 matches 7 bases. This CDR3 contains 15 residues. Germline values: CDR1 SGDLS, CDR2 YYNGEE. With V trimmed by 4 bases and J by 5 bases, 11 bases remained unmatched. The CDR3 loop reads CASSSSGGPPETQYF. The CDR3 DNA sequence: TGTGCCAGCAGCTCCTCAGGGGGACCCCCGGAGACCCAGTACTTC. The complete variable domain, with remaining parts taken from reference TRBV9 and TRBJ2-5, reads DSGVTQTPKHLITATGQRVTLRCSPRSGDLSVYWYQQSLDQGLQFLIQYYNGEERAKGNILERFSAQQFPDLHSELNLSSLELGDSALYFCASSSSGGPPETQYFGPGTRLLVL.

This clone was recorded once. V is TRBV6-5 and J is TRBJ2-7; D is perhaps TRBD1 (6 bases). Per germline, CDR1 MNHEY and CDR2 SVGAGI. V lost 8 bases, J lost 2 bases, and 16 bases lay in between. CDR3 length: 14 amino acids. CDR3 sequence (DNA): TGTGCCAGCTCACCGGACAGACCTCCCTACGAGCAGTACTTC. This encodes CASSPDRPPYEQYF.

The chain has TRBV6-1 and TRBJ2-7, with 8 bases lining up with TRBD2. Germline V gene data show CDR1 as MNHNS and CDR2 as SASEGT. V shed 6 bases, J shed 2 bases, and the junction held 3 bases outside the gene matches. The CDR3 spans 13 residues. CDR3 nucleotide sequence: TGTGCCAGCAGGGCGGGGGGCGCCTACGAGCAGTACTTC. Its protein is CASRAGGAYEQYF.

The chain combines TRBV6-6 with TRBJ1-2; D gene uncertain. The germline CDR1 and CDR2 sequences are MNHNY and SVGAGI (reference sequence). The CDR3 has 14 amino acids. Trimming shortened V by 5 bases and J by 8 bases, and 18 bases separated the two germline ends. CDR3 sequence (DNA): TGTGCCAGCAGTCACGGGTTGCGCGAGGGAGGCTACACCTTC. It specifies CASSHGLREGGYTF.

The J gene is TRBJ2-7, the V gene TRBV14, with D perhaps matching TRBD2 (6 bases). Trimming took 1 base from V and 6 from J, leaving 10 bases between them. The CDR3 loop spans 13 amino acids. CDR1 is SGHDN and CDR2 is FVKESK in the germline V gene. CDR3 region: CASSQGGGVEQYF. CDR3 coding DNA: TGTGCCAGCAGCCAAGGGGGCGGGGTCGAGCAGTACTTC.

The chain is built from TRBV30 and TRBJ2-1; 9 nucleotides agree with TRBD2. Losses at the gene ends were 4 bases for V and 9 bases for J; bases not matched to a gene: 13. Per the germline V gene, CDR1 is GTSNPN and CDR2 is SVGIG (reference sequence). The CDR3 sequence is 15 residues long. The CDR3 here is CAWTPRGGRAVEQFF. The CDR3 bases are TGTGCCTGGACCCCACGGGGCGGGAGGGCGGTTGAGCAGTTCTTC.

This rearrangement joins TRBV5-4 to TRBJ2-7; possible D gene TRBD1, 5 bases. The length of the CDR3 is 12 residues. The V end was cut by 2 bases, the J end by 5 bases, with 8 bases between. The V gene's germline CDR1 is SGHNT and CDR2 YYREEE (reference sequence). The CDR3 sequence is CASSFDRDEQYF. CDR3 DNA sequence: TGTGCCAGCAGCTTCGACAGAGACGAGCAGTACTTC.

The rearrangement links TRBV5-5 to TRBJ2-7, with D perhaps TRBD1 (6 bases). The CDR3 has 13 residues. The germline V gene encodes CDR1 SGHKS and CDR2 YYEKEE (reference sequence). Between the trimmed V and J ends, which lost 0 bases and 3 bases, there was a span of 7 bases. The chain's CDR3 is CASSLEGVYEQYF. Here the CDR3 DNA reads TGTGCCAGCAGCTTGGAGGGGGTCTACGAGCAGTACTTC.